This T cell receptor (beta chain) was captured by sequencing in a study of T cell clones after liver transplantation. Germline CDR1 reads SGHTA; CDR2 reads FQGNSA. V shed 3 bases, J shed 3 bases, and the junction held 8 bases outside the gene matches. CDR3 length: 17 amino acids. Only in-frame clones appear in the TCRdb table, and some are missing; sequencing was by immunoSEQ multiplex PCR. The data hold fewer than 70,000 clones, with 71% observed a single time. For this clone: The antigen remains unidentified.

Study results and caveats: The donor-reactive repertoire was only partly measurable in a couple of subjects, lacking donor cells.

This sequence joins TRBV7-2 and TRBJ2-3, with 11 bases matching TRBD2. The receptor comes from a human donor who received a liver transplant. Sequencing used CD4+ T cells from blood, obtained before liver transplant. The CDR3 loop reads CASSLALAGGVTDTQYF. The CDR3 nucleotides are TGTGCCAGCAGCTTGGCTCTAGCGGGGGGAGTAACAGATACGCAGTATTTT.